This TCR beta chain was documented in a study of T cells after yellow fever vaccination. Study-wide background: Preparation used SMART-Seq v4 Ultra Low Input for the low-cell-number fractions. Overall study results and limits: Weaker in magnitude, the secondary response showed a faster peak on day 5 versus 15. A small proportion of clonotypes was detected in both the CD4 and CD8 compartments.

In making TCR cDNA, 5'RACE template switching added a universal primer site and UMIs to it. TCRdb passed the 5' RACE reads through MiXCR, listing each CDR3 protein once. The sample contains roughly 99,000 distinct CDR3 sequences, 5.8% of which appear only once. This clonotype was picked up many times. The antigen remains unidentified. V lost 4 bases and J lost 8, with 18 bases in between. CDR1 is SEHNR, CDR2 FQNEAQ, per germline (reference sequence). The CDR3 has 15 residues. Sequences were derived from CD8+ T cells sorted from PBMCs, sampled 10 days after the yellow fever booster vaccination. The V gene is TRBV7-9, the J gene TRBJ2-1, with D perhaps TRBD1 (5 bases). This TCR was sampled from a man between 18 and 35 years old who received the YFV17D yellow fever vaccine. CDR3 sequence (DNA): TGTGCCAGCAGCTCAGAGGTGGCAGGGTTCGATGAGCAGTTCTTC. It codes for CASSSEVAGFDEQFF.